A single sample gave rise to the 25 T cell receptor beta chains below, sequenced in a study of Tregs in tolerant kidney transplant recipients. The protocol was immunoSEQ multiplex PCR, while the TCRdb copy is restricted to in-frame clones and leaves out a portion. The table has tens of thousands of clones, more than 80% seen once. The sample was CD8+ T cells from blood. The receptors were sampled from a human donor in good health.

The V gene is TRBV9, the J gene TRBJ2-1; the D gene is possibly TRBD2 (5 bases). V lost 5 bases, J lost 5 bases, and 5 bases lay in between. Germline CDR1 SGDLS, CDR2 YYNGEE. The CDR3 is 11 residues long. The CDR3 spells CASRRDNEQFF. The CDR3 region has the DNA TGTGCCAGCAGGAGGGACAATGAGCAGTTCTTC.

The V call is TRBV13, the J call TRBJ2-7, with 8 bases lining up with TRBD2. Germline V gene lookup returns CDR1 PRHDT and CDR2 FYEKMQ (reference sequence). V lost 5 bases, J lost 2 bases, and 5 bases stayed unmatched. The CDR3 extends over 14 amino acids. CDR3: CASSLSGAPYEQYF. For the CDR3, the DNA is TGTGCCAGCAGCCTTAGCGGGGCCCCCTACGAGCAGTACTTC.

The chain is built from TRBV4-1 and TRBJ1-1, with D perhaps matching TRBD1 (5 bases). Per germline, CDR1 MGHRA and CDR2 YSYEKL. V lost 5 bases and J lost 10, with 23 bases in between. The CDR3 length is 15 residues. CDR3 DNA sequence: TGCGCCAGCAGCGCAAACCGACAGTTAGCGTGGGGAGCTTTCTTT. This sequence encodes CASSANRQLAWGAFF.

The chain joins TRBV4-1 to TRBJ2-7; 7 bases agree with TRBD1. Losses at the gene ends were 4 bases for V and 1 base for J; bases not matched to a gene: 7. The CDR3 sequence is 15 residues long. CDR1 is MGHRA and CDR2 is YSYEKL in the germline V gene. CDR3 sequence reads: CASSLNRGPSYEQYF. The CDR3 region has the DNA TGCGCCAGCAGCCTCAACAGGGGTCCTTCCTACGAGCAGTACTTC.

This rearrangement joins TRBV5-6 to TRBJ2-5; TRBD1 or TRBD2 may be the D gene (5 bases each). The CDR3 covers 17 residues. V dropped 2 bases and J dropped 10 bases, with 27 bases sitting between them. In germline, CDR1 is SGHDT, CDR2 YYEEEE. The CDR3 is CASSLTGTDPFERNQYF. The CDR3 DNA reads as TGTGCCAGCAGCTTAACCGGGACCGACCCCTTTGAGCGCAACCAGTACTTC.

The chain carries TRBV6-5 and TRBJ2-3; D remains unclear. Germline assignment: CDR1 MNHEY and CDR2 SVGAGI. The CDR3 has 13 amino acids. Trimming pared 5 bases from V and 4 bases from J, leaving 10 bases between. CDR3 bases: TGTGCCAGCAGTCCCTCCGTCCCAGATACGCAGTATTTT. It translates to CASSPSVPDTQYF.

CDR3 DNA: TGTGCCACCAGCATCAGAACCGTCCAGCATTTT. It encodes CATSIRTVQHF. The chain uses TRBV15 and TRBJ1-5; D gene ambiguous. V was cut by 4 bases and J by 12 bases, with 10 bases left in between. The germline V gene has CDR1 LNHNV and CDR2 YYDKDF (reference sequence). The CDR3 contains 11 residues.

J is TRBJ1-1 and V is TRBV19, with 7 bases identical to TRBD1. J gave up 0 bases and V 3 bases, and 7 bases lay outside the gene matches. Germline CDR1 is LNHDA and CDR2 is SQIVND (reference sequence). This CDR3 is built from 16 residues. CDR3 in DNA: TGTGCCAGTAGTATTTCCCCCGGACAGGTGAACACTGAAGCTTTCTTT. It encodes CASSISPGQVNTEAFF.

The chain combines TRBV11-3 with TRBJ1-1; D gene uncertain. Trimming cost V 5 bases and J 7 bases, with 14 bases left between them. This CDR3 has 13 residues. Germline lookup yields CDR1 SGHNT and CDR2 YENEEA. The CDR3 region has the DNA TGTGCCAGCAGCGCCGGAACAGCGGGTGAAGCTTTCTTT. It specifies CASSAGTAGEAFF.

V gene TRBV10-1 combines with J gene TRBJ2-5; 7 bases map to TRBD2. With 3 bases clipped from V and 5 bases from J, the junction kept 0 bases outside the gene matches. Germline V CDR1 and CDR2: WNHNN, SYGVQD (reference sequence). The CDR3 extends over 12 amino acids. CDR3 DNA: TGCGCCAGCAGTGATAGCGGGGAGACCCAGTACTTC. Translating gives CASSDSGETQYF.

The chain employs TRBV7-9 and TRBJ1-2; D remains ambiguous. This CDR3 region has 18 residues. The germline V gene has CDR1 SEHNR and CDR2 FQNEAQ (reference sequence). V was cut by 1 base and J by 0 bases, with 18 bases left in between. The CDR3, as DNA: TGTGCCAGCAGCTTAGGGCTGGTTGGCTATAGATCTAACTATGGCTACACCTTC. Its protein is CASSLGLVGYRSNYGYTF.

This clone has only a few counts. This chain connects TRBV27 to TRBJ1-5; D is unresolved. CDR1 and CDR2 (germline): MNHEY, SMNVEV (reference sequence). The CDR3 has 12 amino acids. Trimming cost V 3 bases and J 9 bases, with 9 bases left between them. This CDR3 reads CASSLVGRPQHF. As DNA, the CDR3 is TGTGCCAGCAGTTTGGTGGGCCGGCCCCAGCATTTT.

This clone was seen once. V gene TRBV5-1 combines with J gene TRBJ1-1; 9 bases are shared with TRBD1. CDR1 and CDR2 from the germline V gene are SGHRS and YFSETQ. There are 16 residues in the CDR3. The junction had 9 bases not matched to a gene; V was cut back by 1 base and J by 5 bases. CDR3 DNA sequence: TGCGCCAGCAGCTTGAAGGGGCCGACAGGGGGGACTGAAGCTTTCTTT. Translated: CASSLKGPTGGTEAFF.

The V and J genes are TRBV5-6 and TRBJ2-1; the match to TRBD2 covers 7 bases. CDR3 length: 15 residues. V trimming: 1 base; J trimming: 3 bases; junction bases outside the gene matches: 4. Germline V gene sequence: CDR1 SGHDT, CDR2 YYEEEE. The CDR3 spells CASSLSSGYYNEQFF. The CDR3 DNA reads TGTGCCAGCAGCTTGTCTAGCGGATACTACAATGAGCAGTTCTTC.

The rearrangement uses TRBV30 and TRBJ2-7; D remains ambiguous. This CDR3 has 13 amino acids. V dropped 3 bases and J dropped 0 bases, with 9 bases sitting between them. Germline CDR1 reads GTSNPN; CDR2 reads SVGIG (reference sequence). The CDR3 DNA reads as TGTGCCTGGAGGGAGAAGAGCTCCTACGAGCAGTACTTC. Amino acids: CAWREKSSYEQYF.

The rearrangement links TRBV5-1 to TRBJ1-1; perhaps TRBD1 as D (6 bases). This CDR3 region has 13 residues. The ends were cut back, 3 bases at V and 8 bases at J, with 14 bases in the middle. Germline V lookup: CDR1 SGHRS, CDR2 YFSETQ. The chain's CDR3 is CASSYSGVPEAFF. As DNA, the CDR3 is TGCGCCAGCAGCTATTCAGGGGTCCCCGAAGCTTTCTTT. The entire variable domain, with the rest obtained from reference TRBV5-1 and TRBJ1-1, is as follows: KAGVTQTPRYLIKTRGQQVTLSCSPISGHRSVSWYQQTPGQGLQFLFEYFSETQRNKGNFPGRFSGRQFSNSRSEMNVSTLELGDSALYLCASSYSGVPEAFFGQGTRLTVV.

This rearrangement joins TRBV13 to TRBJ2-1, with TRBD2 matching 13 bases. This CDR3 spans 16 amino acids. Germline CDR1 is PRHDT and CDR2 is FYEKMQ (reference sequence). The V segment lost 5 bases and the J segment 4 bases; nucleotides outside the gene matches: 5. The CDR3 bases are TGTGCCAGCAGCCCTCGGACTAGCGGGAGATACAATGAGCAGTTCTTC. This gives the protein CASSPRTSGRYNEQFF.

V is TRBV5-4 and J is TRBJ2-3, with 9 bases matching TRBD1. Germline loops: CDR1 SGHNT, CDR2 YYREEE (reference sequence). Unmatched junction bases numbered 6, after V lost 4 bases and J lost 3 bases. The CDR3 extends over 15 amino acids. The CDR3 protein is CASSRLGQGTDTQYF. As DNA, the CDR3 is TGTGCCAGCAGCAGATTAGGACAGGGGACAGATACGCAGTATTTT.

This chain's CDR3 is CASSYSESNYGYTF. As DNA, the CDR3 is TGTGCCAGCAGTTACTCGGAGTCTAACTATGGCTACACCTTC. The chain couples TRBV6-5 to TRBJ1-2; D gene unclear. The CDR3 is 14 amino acids. Germline CDR1 MNHEY, CDR2 SVGAGI. Trimming removed 0 bases from V and 0 bases from J, with 5 bases in between.

This chain joins TRBV27 and TRBJ2-1; TRBD1 might be the D (5 bases). The CDR3 consists of 16 residues. V gave up 3 bases and J gave up 0 bases, with 12 bases separating them. Germline CDR1 MNHEY, CDR2 SMNVEV (reference sequence). CDR3 loop: CASSLTATSSYNEQFF. CDR3 sequence (DNA): TGTGCCAGCAGTTTGACAGCGACGAGCTCCTACAATGAGCAGTTCTTC.

The V and J genes are TRBV5-4 and TRBJ2-7; tentative D call: TRBD2 (6 bases). The ends were cut back, 2 bases at V and 7 bases at J, with 19 bases in the middle. The CDR3 runs to 15 residues. The germline CDR1 and CDR2 sequences are SGHNT and YYREEE (reference sequence). CDR3 sequence: CASSFFVAGPLEQYF. DNA of the CDR3: TGTGCCAGCAGCTTCTTCGTGGCGGGGCCGCTGGAGCAGTACTTC.

V usage is TRBV13 and J usage is TRBJ2-1; possibly TRBD2 for D (5 bases). The CDR3 totals 15 residues. Germline CDR1 PRHDT, CDR2 FYEKMQ (reference sequence). Trimming removed 0 bases from V and 9 bases from J, with 15 bases in between. The CDR3 is CASSLGRLRGPEQFF. CDR3 DNA sequence: TGTGCCAGCAGCTTAGGTCGACTACGCGGGCCTGAGCAGTTCTTC.

The J gene is TRBJ1-6, the V gene TRBV4-1, with 10 bases aligning to TRBD1. Per the germline V gene, CDR1 is MGHRA and CDR2 is YSYEKL. The trim removed 0 bases at V and 10 bases at J, leaving 12 bases unmatched. CDR3 size: 18 residues. The CDR3 nucleotides read TGCGCCAGCAGCCAAGACCGGACAGGGGGGACTATCATGTCACCCCTCCACTTT. This sequence encodes CASSQDRTGGTIMSPLHF.

The CDR3 DNA sequence: TGTGCCAGCAGCGCCCGGGGACTAGGGAGCACAGATACGCAGTATTTT. Encoded protein: CASSARGLGSTDTQYF. V and J are TRBV5-5 and TRBJ2-3; 8 bases line up with TRBD2. CDR1 is SGHKS and CDR2 is YYEKEE in the germline V gene (reference sequence). The CDR3 has 16 amino acids. The junction had 7 bases not matched to a gene; V was cut back by 4 bases and J by 0 bases.

The CDR3 nucleotides read TGTGCCAGCAGCCTAGGACAGCTCAGCTCCTACGAGCAGTACTTC. Protein: CASSLGQLSSYEQYF. The chain links TRBV6-1 to TRBJ2-7, with a weak D call TRBD1 (6 bases). The germline V and J ends were trimmed by 6 bases and 0 bases, with 15 bases remaining between them. The CDR3 has 15 amino acids. Germline V lookup: CDR1 MNHNS, CDR2 SASEGT.